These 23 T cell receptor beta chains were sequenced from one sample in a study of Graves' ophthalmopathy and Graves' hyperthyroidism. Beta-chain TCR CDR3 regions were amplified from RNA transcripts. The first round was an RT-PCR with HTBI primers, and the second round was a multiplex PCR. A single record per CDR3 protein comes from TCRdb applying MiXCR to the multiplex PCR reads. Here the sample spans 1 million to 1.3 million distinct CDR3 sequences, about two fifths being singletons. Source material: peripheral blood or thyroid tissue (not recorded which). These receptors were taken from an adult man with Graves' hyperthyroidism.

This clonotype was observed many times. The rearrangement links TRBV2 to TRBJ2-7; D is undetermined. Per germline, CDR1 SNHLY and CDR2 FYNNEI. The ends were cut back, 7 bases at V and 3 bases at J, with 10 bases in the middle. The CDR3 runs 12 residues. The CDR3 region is CASIGRYYEQYF. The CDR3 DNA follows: TGTGCCAGCATTGGCAGATACTACGAGCAGTACTTC.

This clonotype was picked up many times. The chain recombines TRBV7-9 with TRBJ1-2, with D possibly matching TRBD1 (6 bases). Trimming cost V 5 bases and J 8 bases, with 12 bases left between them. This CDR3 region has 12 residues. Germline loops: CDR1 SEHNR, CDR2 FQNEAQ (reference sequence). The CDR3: CASSPQGGGYTF. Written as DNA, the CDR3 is TGTGCCAGCAGCCCACAGGGTGGAGGCTACACCTTC.

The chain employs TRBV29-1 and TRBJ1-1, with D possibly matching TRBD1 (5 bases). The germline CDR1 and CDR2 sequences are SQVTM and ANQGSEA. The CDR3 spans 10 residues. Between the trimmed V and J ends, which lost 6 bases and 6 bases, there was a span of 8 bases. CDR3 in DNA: TGCAGCGTGGGGGGGTCTGAAGCTTTCTTT. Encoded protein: CSVGGSEAFF.

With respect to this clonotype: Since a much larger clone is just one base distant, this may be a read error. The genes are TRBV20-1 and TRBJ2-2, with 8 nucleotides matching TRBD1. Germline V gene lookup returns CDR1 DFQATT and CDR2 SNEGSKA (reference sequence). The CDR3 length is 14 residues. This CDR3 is CSASRQGNTGELLF. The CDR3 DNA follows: TGCAGTGCTAGCCGACAGGGGAACACCGGGGAGCTGCTTTTT.

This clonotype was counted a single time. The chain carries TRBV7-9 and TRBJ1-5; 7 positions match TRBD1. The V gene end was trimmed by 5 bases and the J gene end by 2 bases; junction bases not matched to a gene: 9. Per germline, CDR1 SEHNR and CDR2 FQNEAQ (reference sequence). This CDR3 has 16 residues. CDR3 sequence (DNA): TGTGCCAGCAGCCCAGGGGGGTGGGGCCGCAATCAGCCCCAGCATTTT. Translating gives CASSPGGWGRNQPQHF. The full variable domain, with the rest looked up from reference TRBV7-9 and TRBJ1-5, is DTGVSQNPRHKITKRGQNVTFRCDPISEHNRLYWYRQTLGQGPEFLTYFQNEAQLEKSRLLSDRFSAERPKGSFSTLEIQRTEQGDSAMYLCASSPGGWGRNQPQHFGDGTRLSIL.

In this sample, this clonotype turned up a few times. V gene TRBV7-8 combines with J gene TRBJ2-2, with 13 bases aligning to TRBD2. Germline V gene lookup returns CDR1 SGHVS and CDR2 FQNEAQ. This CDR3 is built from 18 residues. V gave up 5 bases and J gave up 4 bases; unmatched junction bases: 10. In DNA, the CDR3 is TGTGCCAGCAGCCCGGGACTAGCGGGGATAACCTCCACCGGGGAGCTGTTTTTT. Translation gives CASSPGLAGITSTGELFF.

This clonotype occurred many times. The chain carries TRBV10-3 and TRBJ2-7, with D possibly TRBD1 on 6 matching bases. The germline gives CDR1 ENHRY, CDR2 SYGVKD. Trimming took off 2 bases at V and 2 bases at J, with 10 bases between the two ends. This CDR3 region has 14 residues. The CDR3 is CAISERRDTYEQYF. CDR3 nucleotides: TGTGCCATCAGTGAGAGACGGGACACCTACGAGCAGTACTTC.

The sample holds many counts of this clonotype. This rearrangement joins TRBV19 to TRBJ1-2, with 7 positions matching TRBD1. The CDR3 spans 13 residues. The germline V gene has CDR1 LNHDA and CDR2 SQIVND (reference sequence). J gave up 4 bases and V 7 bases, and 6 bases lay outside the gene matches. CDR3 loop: CASTIGTAYGYTF. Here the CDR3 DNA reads TGTGCCAGTACCATCGGGACAGCCTATGGCTACACCTTC.

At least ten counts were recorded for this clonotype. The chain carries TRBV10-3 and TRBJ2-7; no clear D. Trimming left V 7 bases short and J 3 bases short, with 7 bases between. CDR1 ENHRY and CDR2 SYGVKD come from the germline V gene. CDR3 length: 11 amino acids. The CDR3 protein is CAIKRDYEQYF. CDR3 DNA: TGTGCCATCAAAAGGGACTACGAGCAGTACTTC.

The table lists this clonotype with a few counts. The CDR3 protein is CSARDPRTYDTGELFF. CDR3 nucleotide sequence: TGCAGTGCTAGAGACCCTCGGACATATGACACCGGGGAGCTGTTTTTT. The chain couples TRBV20-1 to TRBJ2-2; maybe TRBD1 (5 bases). Per the germline V gene, CDR1 is DFQATT and CDR2 is SNEGSKA (reference sequence). V was pared by 0 bases and J by 3 bases, with 14 bases between. The CDR3 consists of 16 residues.

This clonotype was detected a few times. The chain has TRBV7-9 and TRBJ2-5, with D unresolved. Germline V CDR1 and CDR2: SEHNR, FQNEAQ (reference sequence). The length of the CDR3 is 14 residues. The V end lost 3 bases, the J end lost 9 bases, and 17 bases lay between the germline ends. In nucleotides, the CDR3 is TGTGCCAGCAGCTTGGCCGGCGGCAATCAGCCCCAGTACTTC. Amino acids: CASSLAGGNQPQYF.

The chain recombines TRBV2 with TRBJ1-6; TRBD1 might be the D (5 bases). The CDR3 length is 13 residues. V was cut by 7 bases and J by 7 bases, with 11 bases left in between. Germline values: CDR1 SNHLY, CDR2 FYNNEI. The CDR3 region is CASMGQSNSPLHF. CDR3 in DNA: TGTGCCAGCATGGGGCAGTCGAATTCACCCCTCCACTTT.

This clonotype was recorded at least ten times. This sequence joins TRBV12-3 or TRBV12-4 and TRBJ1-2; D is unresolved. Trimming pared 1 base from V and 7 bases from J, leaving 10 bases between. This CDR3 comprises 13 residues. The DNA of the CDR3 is TGTGCCAGCAGTTTAGGTCTACCGGGTGGCTACACCTTC. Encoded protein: CASSLGLPGGYTF.

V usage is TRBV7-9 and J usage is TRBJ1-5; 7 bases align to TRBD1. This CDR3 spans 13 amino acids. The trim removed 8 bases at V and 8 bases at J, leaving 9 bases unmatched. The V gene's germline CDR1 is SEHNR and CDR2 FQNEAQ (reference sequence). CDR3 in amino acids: CASCQGRGKPQHF. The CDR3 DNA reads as TGTGCCAGCTGCCAGGGCAGGGGGAAGCCCCAGCATTTT.

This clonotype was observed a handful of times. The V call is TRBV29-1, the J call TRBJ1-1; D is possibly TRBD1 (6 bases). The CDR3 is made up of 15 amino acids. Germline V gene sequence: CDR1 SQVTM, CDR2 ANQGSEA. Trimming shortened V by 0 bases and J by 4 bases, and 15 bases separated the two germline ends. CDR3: CSVEDRGRGVTEAFF. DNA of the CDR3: TGCAGCGTTGAAGATCGGGGGCGCGGAGTCACTGAAGCTTTCTTT.

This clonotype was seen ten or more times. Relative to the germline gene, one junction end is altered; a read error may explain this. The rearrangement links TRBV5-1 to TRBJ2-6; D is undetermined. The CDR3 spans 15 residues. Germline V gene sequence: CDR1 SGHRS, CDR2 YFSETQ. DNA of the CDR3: TGCGCCAGCAGCTTGTTAAGCTCTAGGGCCAACGTCCTGACTTTC. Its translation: CASSLLSSRANVLTF.

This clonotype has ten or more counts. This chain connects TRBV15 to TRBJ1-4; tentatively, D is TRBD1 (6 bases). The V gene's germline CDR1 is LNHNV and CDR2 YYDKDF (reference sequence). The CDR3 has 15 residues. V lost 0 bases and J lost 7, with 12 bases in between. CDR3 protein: CATSRDAGVTEKLFF. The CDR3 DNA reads TGTGCCACCAGCAGAGATGCAGGGGTGACTGAAAAACTGTTTTTT.

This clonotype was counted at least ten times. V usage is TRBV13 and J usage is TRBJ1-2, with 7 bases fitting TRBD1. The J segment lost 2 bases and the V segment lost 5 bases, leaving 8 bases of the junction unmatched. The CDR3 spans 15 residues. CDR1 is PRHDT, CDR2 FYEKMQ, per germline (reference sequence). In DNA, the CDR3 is TGTGCCAGCAGCGGCGGCGACAGGGTGAACTATGGCTACACCTTC. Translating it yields CASSGGDRVNYGYTF.

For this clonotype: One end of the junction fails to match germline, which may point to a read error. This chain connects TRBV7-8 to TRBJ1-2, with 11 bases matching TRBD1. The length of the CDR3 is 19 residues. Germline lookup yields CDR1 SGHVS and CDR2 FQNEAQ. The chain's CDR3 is CASSQVGWTGGVGSYGYTF. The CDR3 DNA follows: TGCGCCAGCAGCCAAGTGGGGTGGACAGGGGGCGTCGGAAGCTATGGCTACACCTTC.

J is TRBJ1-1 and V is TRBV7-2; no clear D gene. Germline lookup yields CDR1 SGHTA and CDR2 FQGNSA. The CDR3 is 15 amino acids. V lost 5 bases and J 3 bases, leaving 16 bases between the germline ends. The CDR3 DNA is TGTGCCAGCAGCCCCGCCCCTACCGGGGACACTGAAGCTTTCTTT. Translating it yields CASSPAPTGDTEAFF.

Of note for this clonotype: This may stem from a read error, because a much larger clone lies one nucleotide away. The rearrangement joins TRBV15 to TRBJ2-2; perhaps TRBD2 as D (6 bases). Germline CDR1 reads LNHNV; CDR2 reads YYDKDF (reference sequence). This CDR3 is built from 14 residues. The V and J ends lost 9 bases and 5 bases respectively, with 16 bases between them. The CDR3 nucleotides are TGTGCCACATATAGCGGTCGCAGGACCGGGGAGCTGTTTTTT. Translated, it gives CATYSGRRTGELFF.

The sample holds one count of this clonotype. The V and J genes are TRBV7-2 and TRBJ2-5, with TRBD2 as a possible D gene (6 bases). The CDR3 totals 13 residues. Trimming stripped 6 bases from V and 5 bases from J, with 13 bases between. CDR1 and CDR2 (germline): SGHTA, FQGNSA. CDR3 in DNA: TGTGCCAGCAGAGGCGGCGGGGCGGAGACCCAGTACTTC. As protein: CASRGGGAETQYF.

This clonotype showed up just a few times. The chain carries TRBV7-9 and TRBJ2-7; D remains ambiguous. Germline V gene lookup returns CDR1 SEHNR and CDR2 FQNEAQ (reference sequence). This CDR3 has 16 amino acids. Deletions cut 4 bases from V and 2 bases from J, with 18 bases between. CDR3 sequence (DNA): TGTGCCAGCAGCTCCTACCCCTCAAGGAGCGCCTACGAGCAGTACTTC. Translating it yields CASSSYPSRSAYEQYF.